Included here is one T cell receptor (beta chain) sequence, with context. The antigen is unknown. The sample comes from a study of T cell responses to AZD1222 COVID-19 vaccine. Overall study results and limits: Dominant at 160-218 and 743-854, vaccine-associated CD4 TCRs also spanned spike. There were mostly white British donors and more females than males, and clonal diversity was possibly underestimated. Spike-specific TCRs gained breadth and depth after people received two AZD1222 doses. Reports indicate that nearly half of spike-specific TCRs are directed at unmutated variant regions.

Sequencing used immunoSEQ multiplex PCR; TCRdb keeps in-frame clones, though not all of them. The repertoire includes about 200,000 clones, around 94% of them detected once, and 1.7% sits in the top ten. The material sequenced was peripheral blood, taken 28 days after the second dose of the MenACWY control vaccine. This clonotype was obtained from an adult who received the MenACWY meningococcal vaccine as a control.

The CDR3 region has the DNA TGTGCCAGCAGCGGTTTCTCCTCTGGGGCCAACGTCCTGACTTTC. Translation: CASSGFSSGANVLTF. The V gene is TRBV6-6, the J gene TRBJ2-6; no clear D. CDR3 length equals 15 residues. V gave up 6 bases and J gave up 0 bases, with 9 bases separating them. CDR1 MNHNY and CDR2 SVGAGI come from the germline V gene (reference sequence).